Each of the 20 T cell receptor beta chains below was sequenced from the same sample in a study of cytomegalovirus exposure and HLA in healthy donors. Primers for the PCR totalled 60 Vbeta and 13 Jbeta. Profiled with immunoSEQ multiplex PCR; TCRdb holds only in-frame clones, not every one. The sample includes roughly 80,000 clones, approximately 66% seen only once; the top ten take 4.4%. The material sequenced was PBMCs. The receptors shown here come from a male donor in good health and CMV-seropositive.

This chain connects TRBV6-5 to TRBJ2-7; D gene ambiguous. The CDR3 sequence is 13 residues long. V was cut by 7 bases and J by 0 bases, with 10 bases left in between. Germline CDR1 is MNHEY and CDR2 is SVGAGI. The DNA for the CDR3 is TGTGCCAGCACCTTCCTAGGCTCCTACGAGCAGTACTTC. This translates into CASTFLGSYEQYF.

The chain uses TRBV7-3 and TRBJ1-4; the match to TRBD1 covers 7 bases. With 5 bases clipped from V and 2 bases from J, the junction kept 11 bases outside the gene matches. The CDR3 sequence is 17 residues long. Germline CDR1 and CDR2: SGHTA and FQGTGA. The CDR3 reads CASSLTGFPSTNEKLFF. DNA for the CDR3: TGTGCCAGCAGCCTGACAGGGTTCCCCTCGACTAATGAAAAACTGTTTTTT.

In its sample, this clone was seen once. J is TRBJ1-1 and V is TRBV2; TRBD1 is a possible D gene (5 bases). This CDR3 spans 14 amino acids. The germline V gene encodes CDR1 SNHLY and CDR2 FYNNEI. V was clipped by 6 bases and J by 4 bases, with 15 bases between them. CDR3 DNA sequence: TGTGCCAGCAGGCAGGGCGGTTCGGTCACTGAAGCTTTCTTT. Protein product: CASRQGGSVTEAFF.

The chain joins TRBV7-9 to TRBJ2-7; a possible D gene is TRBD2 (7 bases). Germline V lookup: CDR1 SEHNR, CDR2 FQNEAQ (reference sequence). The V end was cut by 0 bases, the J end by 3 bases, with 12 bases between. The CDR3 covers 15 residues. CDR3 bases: TGTGCCAGCAGCTTAGCGCAGGGAGGGGGCTACGAGCAGTACTTC. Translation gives CASSLAQGGGYEQYF.

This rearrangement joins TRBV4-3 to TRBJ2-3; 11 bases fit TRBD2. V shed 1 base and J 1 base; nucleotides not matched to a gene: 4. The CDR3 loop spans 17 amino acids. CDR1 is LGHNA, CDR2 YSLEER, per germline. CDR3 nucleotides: TGCGCCAGCAGCCAAGGTATAGCGGGAGGGGGCACAGATACGCAGTATTTT. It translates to CASSQGIAGGGTDTQYF.

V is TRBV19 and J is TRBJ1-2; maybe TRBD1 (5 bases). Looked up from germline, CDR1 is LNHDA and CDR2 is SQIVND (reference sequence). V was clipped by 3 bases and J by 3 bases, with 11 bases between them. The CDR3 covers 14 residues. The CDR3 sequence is CASSIGAGHYGYTF. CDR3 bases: TGTGCCAGTAGTATTGGAGCGGGGCACTATGGCTACACCTTC. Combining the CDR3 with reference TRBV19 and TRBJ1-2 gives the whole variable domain DGGITQSPKYLFRKEGQNVTLSCEQNLNHDAMYWYRQDPGQGLRLIYYSQIVNDFQKGDIAEGYSVSREKKESFPLTVTSAQKNPTAFYLCASSIGAGHYGYTFGSGTRLTVV.

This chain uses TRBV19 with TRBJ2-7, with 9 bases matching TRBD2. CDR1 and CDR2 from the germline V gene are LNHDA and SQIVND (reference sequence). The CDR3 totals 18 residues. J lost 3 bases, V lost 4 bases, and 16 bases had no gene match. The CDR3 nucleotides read TGTGCCAGTAGTAGGGGGGCTAGCGGGGCGTACTCTATCTACGAGCAGTACTTC. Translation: CASSRGASGAYSIYEQYF.

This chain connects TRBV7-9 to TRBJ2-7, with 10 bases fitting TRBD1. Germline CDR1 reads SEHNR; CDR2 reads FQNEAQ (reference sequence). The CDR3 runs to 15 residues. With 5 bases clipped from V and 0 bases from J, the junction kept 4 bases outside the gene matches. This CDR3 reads CASSPGTGDSYEQYF. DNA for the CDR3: TGTGCCAGCAGCCCCGGGACAGGGGACTCCTACGAGCAGTACTTC.

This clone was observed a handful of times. The CDR3 is CSVEGLANTGELFF. CDR3 in DNA: TGCAGCGTTGAGGGACTAGCGAACACCGGGGAGCTGTTTTTT. This chain joins TRBV29-1 and TRBJ2-2; TRBD2 matches at 8 bases. Germline assignment: CDR1 SQVTM and CDR2 ANQGSEA. V gave up 3 bases and J gave up 0 bases; unmatched junction bases: 0. The CDR3 is made up of 14 amino acids.

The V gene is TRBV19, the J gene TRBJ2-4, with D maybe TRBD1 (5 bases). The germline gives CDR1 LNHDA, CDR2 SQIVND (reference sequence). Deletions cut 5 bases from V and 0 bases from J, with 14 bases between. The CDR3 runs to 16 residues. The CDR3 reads CASSLQGSLAKNIQYF. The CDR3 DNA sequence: TGTGCCAGTAGTCTCCAGGGAAGTCTAGCCAAAAACATTCAGTACTTC.

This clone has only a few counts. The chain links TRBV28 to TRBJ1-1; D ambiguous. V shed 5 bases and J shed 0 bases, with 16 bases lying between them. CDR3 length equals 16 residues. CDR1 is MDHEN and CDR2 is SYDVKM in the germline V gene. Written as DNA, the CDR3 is TGTGCCAGCAGTCCTCCGACATTTGTCCTGAACACTGAAGCTTTCTTT. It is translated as CASSPPTFVLNTEAFF.

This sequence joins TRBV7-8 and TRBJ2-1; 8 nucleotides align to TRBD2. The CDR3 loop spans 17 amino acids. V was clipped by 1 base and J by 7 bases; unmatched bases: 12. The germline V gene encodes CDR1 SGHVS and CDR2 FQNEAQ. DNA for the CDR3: TGTGCCAGCAGCTTAGGGTTCCAGCGGGGGAATAGGAATGAGCAGTTCTTC. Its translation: CASSLGFQRGNRNEQFF. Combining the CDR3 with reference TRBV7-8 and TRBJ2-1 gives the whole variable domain GAGVSQSPRYKVAKRGQDVALRCDPISGHVSLFWYQQALGQGPEFLTYFQNEAQLDKSGLPSDRFFAERPEGSVSTLKIQRTQQEDSAVYLCASSLGFQRGNRNEQFFGPGTRLTVL.

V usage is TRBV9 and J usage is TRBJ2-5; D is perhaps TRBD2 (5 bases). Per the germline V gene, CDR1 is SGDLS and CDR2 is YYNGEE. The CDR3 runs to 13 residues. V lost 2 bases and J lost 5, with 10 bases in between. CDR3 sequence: CASSVGERETQYF. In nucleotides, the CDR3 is TGTGCCAGCAGCGTGGGAGAACGGGAGACCCAGTACTTC.

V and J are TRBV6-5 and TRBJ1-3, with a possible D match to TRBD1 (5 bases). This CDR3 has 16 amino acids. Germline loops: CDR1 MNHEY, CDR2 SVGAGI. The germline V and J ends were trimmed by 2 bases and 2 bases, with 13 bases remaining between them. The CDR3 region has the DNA TGTGCCAGCAGTTACCGCCCGGGACTAACTGGAAACACCATATATTTT. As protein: CASSYRPGLTGNTIYF.

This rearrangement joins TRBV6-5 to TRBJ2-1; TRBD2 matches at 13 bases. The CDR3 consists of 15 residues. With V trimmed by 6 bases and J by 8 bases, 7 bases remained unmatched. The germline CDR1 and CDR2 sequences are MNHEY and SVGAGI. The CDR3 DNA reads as TGTGCCAGCAGCCGAACTAGCGGGGGGGCCGATGAGCAGTTCTTC. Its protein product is CASSRTSGGADEQFF.

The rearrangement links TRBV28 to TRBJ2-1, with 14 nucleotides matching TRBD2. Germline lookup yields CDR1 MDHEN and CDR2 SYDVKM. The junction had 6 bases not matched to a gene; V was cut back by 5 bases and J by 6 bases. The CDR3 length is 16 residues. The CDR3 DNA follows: TGTGCCAGCAGTCTGGGGACTAGCGGGGGATTCAATGAGCAGTTCTTC. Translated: CASSLGTSGGFNEQFF.

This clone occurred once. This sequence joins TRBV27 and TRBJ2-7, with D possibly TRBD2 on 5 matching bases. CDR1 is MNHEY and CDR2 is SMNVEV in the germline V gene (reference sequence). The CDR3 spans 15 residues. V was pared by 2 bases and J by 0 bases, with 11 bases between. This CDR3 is CASSLMGSSSYEQYF. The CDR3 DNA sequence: TGTGCCAGCAGTTTAATGGGGAGTAGCTCCTACGAGCAGTACTTC.

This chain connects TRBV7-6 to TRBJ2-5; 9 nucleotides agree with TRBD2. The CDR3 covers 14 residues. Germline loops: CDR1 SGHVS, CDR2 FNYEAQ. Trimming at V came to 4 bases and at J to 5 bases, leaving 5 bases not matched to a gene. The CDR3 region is CASSSAGGGETQYF. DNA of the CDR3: TGTGCCAGCAGCTCAGCGGGAGGAGGGGAGACCCAGTACTTC.

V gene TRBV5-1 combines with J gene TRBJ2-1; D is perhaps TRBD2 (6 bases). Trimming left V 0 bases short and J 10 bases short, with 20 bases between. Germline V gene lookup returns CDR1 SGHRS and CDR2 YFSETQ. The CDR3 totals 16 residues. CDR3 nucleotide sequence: TGCGCCAGCAGCTTGGAAGGTGCGAGGATGGGAGGCGAGCAGTTCTTC. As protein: CASSLEGARMGGEQFF.

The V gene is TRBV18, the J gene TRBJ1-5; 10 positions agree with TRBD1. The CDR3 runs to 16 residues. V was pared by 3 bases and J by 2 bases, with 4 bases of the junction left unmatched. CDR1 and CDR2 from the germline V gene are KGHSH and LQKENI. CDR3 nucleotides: TGTGCCAGCTCACCGGGACAGGGGCCGGGCAATCAGCCCCAGCATTTT. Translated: CASSPGQGPGNQPQHF.